This TCR beta chain appears in the sequencing data of a study of blood T cell repertoires in COVID-19. Whole-study context: There were acute and convalescent COVID-19 samples, and they came from the United States, Italy and Spain. Nucleic acid was either cDNA or gDNA, and it came from T cells, B-cell-depleted T cells, or PBMCs.

The V end was cut by 4 bases, the J end by 1 base, with 13 bases between. Germline CDR1 MNHEY, CDR2 SMNVEV (reference sequence). CDR3 length: 15 residues. How the authors handled the data: The authors estimated nucleated cell counts from reference gene primer amplification. TCRdb's copy holds only in-frame clones and misses some; the assay was immunoSEQ multiplex PCR. That table supplies the V and J calls and clone size; D and trimming were determined from the DNA. The sample records about 140,000 clones, 75% to 90% being singletons. The chain combines TRBV27 with TRBJ1-1, with D hard to call. The source is an elderly woman with acute or convalescent COVID-19. Sequenced input: peripheral blood. CDR3 protein: CASSSVGRQNTEAFF. In DNA form, the CDR3 reads TGTGCCAGCAGTTCAGTGGGCAGGCAGAACACTGAAGCTTTCTTT.